These 6 T cell receptor beta chains came from one sample sequenced in a study of blood T cell repertoires in COVID-19. TCRdb's copy holds only in-frame clones and misses some; the assay was immunoSEQ multiplex PCR. The table includes 360,000 or so clones, roughly 89% detected once. What was sequenced was PBMCs or T cells enriched from blood (not recorded which). The receptors derive from a woman aged 25 to 39 who had recovered from COVID-19.

A few counts support this clone. DNA for the CDR3: TGTGCCAGTAGTTTGGCGGAACTTGCCCACACTGAAGCTTTCTTT. Its protein is CASSLAELAHTEAFF. The chain has TRBV19 and TRBJ1-1; D gene unclear. Germline CDR1 reads LNHDA; CDR2 reads SQIVND (reference sequence). The V and J ends lost 5 bases and 3 bases respectively, with 16 bases between them. CDR3 length: 15 residues.

The chain is built from TRBV4-3 and TRBJ1-2; tentatively, D is TRBD1 (5 bases). Germline CDR1 reads LGHNA; CDR2 reads YSLEER. The CDR3 extends over 16 amino acids. The germline V and J ends were trimmed by 1 base and 2 bases, with 14 bases remaining between them. The CDR3 region is CASSQGQSSWNYGYTF. Here the CDR3 DNA reads TGCGCCAGCAGCCAAGGACAGTCGAGCTGGAACTATGGCTACACCTTC.

The chain links TRBV6-6 to TRBJ2-3, with D possibly being TRBD2 (5 bases). Germline lookup yields CDR1 MNHNY and CDR2 SVGAGI (reference sequence). This CDR3 spans 17 amino acids. Trimming pared 5 bases from V and 4 bases from J, leaving 22 bases between. The CDR3 nucleotides are TGTGCCAGCAGTCCCAAGGGCGGGCTGTTACGTGCAGATACGCAGTATTTT. Residues: CASSPKGGLLRADTQYF.

This chain uses TRBV6-5 with TRBJ1-1, with D hard to call. The CDR3 extends over 14 amino acids. The germline V gene encodes CDR1 MNHEY and CDR2 SVGAGI. V was shortened by 6 bases and J by 8 bases, with 19 bases between the two germline ends. In nucleotides, the CDR3 is TGTGCCAGCAGCCGAGGAGGTGTAACAGCAGAAGCTTTCTTT. Translated, it gives CASSRGGVTAEAFF.

The rearrangement links TRBV10-3 to TRBJ2-1, with 11 bases that match TRBD2. V was pared by 5 bases and J by 1 base, with 7 bases of the junction left unmatched. There are 17 residues in the CDR3. Per the germline V gene, CDR1 is ENHRY and CDR2 is SYGVKD. CDR3 coding DNA: TGTGCCATCAGTCCGGCTAGCGGGGGGATTTCCTACAATGAGCAGTTCTTC. It yields the protein CAISPASGGISYNEQFF.

This clone was detected a few times. The same CDR3 is also encoded by other DNA sequences in this sample. The chain uses TRBV18 and TRBJ2-5, with D possibly being TRBD1 (5 bases). The CDR3 has 14 residues. Trimming took 3 bases from V and 2 from J, leaving 10 bases between them. Germline CDR1 KGHSH, CDR2 LQKENI. The CDR3 bases are TGTGCCAGCTCACCGGGGCTGTCTCAAGAGACCCAGTACTTC. Protein product: CASSPGLSQETQYF.